The 24 T cell receptor beta chains listed next were all sequenced from one sample in a study of Graves' ophthalmopathy and Graves' hyperthyroidism. The study amplified TCR beta CDR3 regions using RNA transcripts. The workflow started with a first-round RT-PCR run with HTBI primers and then moved on to a second-round multiplex PCR. One entry per CDR3 protein, called by TCRdb with MiXCR from the multiplex PCR reads. The sample yields roughly 1.1 million distinct CDR3 sequences, roughly 35% seen once. The specimen was peripheral blood or thyroid tissue (not recorded which). Receptors originate from an adult man with Graves' hyperthyroidism.

The chain has TRBV10-3 and TRBJ1-1, with a possible D match to TRBD1 (6 bases). V dropped 10 bases and J dropped 4 bases, with 22 bases sitting between them. The CDR3 spans 15 residues. Germline V gene sequence: CDR1 ENHRY, CDR2 SYGVKD. The CDR3 DNA reads TGTGCCAGCTCCCGGACAGTTCCAATCATCACTGAAGCTTTCTTT. Translated, it gives CASSRTVPIITEAFF.

Worth noting for this clonotype: This clone may be a read error of a much larger clone one base away. The gene calls are TRBV7-2 and TRBJ2-7; 9 bases line up with TRBD1. This CDR3 comprises 15 residues. Germline CDR1 reads SGHTA; CDR2 reads FQGNSA. CDR3 coding DNA: TGTGCCAGCAGCTTGCAACAGGGGGCTTCCTACGGGCAGTACTTC. Translated, it gives CASSLQQGASYGQYF.

This sequence joins TRBV12-3 or TRBV12-4 and TRBJ2-7; D is possibly TRBD2 (6 bases). The length of the CDR3 is 13 residues. Trimming cost V 5 bases and J 6 bases, with 14 bases left between them. The CDR3, as DNA: TGTGCCAGCAGTGACGGCCACGGGAGCGAGCAGTACTTC. It translates to CASSDGHGSEQYF.

DNA of the CDR3: TGTGCCAGCAGCTTAGGGAGACAGGAGGAGAATGAAAAACTGTTTTTT. It codes for CASSLGRQEENEKLFF. This chain uses TRBV7-9 with TRBJ1-4; D perhaps matches TRBD1 (6 bases). Germline CDR1 and CDR2: SEHNR and FQNEAQ (reference sequence). CDR3 length equals 16 residues. Trimming took off 1 base at V and 5 bases at J, with 14 bases between the two ends.

The CDR3 region has the DNA TGTGCCAGCAGCGGAACGGGACGGATCTCTGGGGCCAACGTCCTGACTTTC. Protein sequence: CASSGTGRISGANVLTF. This chain links TRBV7-3 with TRBJ2-6; D may be TRBD1 or TRBD2 (5 bases each). Trimming shortened V by 5 bases and J by 0 bases, and 14 bases separated the two germline ends. The CDR3 consists of 17 residues. Per germline, CDR1 SGHTA and CDR2 FQGTGA. Full variable domain (remainder filled in from reference TRBV7-3 and TRBJ2-6): GAGVSQTPSNKVTEKGKYVELRCDPISGHTALYWYRQSLGQGPEFLIYFQGTGAADDSGLPNDRFFAVRPEGSVSTLKIQRTERGDSAVYLCASSGTGRISGANVLTFGAGSRLTVL.

This clonotype was picked up many times. V gene TRBV2 combines with J gene TRBJ1-6; D gene ambiguous. The CDR3 is 14 residues long. The ends were cut back, 0 bases at V and 6 bases at J, with 6 bases in the middle. The germline V gene encodes CDR1 SNHLY and CDR2 FYNNEI. CDR3 nucleotide sequence: TGTGCCAGCAGTGAAGCGAATGCTAATTCACCCCTCCACTTT. Translation: CASSEANANSPLHF.

Comments on this clonotype: A junction boundary mismatches the germline segment, possibly from a read error. V usage is TRBV20-1 and J usage is TRBJ1-1; TRBD1 matches 9 bases. CDR3 length: 14 residues. Germline V gene sequence: CDR1 DFQATT, CDR2 SNEGSKA (reference sequence). The DNA for the CDR3 is TGCAGTGCGTCCCGGGACAGGGTATCCACTGGAGCTTTCTTT. Its protein product is CSASRDRVSTGAFF.

The genes are TRBV19 and TRBJ2-6, with 12 bases matching TRBD2. Germline loops: CDR1 LNHDA, CDR2 SQIVND (reference sequence). The length of the CDR3 is 18 residues. The junction had 9 bases not matched to a gene; V was cut back by 9 bases and J by 0 bases. The CDR3 sequence: CASLTRTSGTSGANVLTF. The CDR3, as DNA: TGTGCCAGCCTAACAAGGACTAGCGGGACCTCTGGGGCCAACGTCCTGACTTTC.

The CDR3 sequence: CSVDGHLETQYF. The CDR3 nucleotides read TGCAGCGTTGACGGGCACCTGGAGACCCAGTACTTC. The chain is built from TRBV29-1 and TRBJ2-5; D not certain. Trimming shortened V by 3 bases and J by 5 bases, and 10 bases separated the two germline ends. The length of the CDR3 is 12 residues. In germline, CDR1 is SQVTM, CDR2 ANQGSEA.

This clonotype was counted once. A much larger clone sits a single nucleotide away, making a read error possible. Here the CDR3 omits its conserved ending phenylalanine or tryptophan, so a read error is the likely source. V and J are TRBV14 and TRBJ2-5; TRBD2 agrees at 7 bases. The CDR3 extends over 15 amino acids. In germline, CDR1 is SGHDN, CDR2 FVKESK. With 3 bases clipped from V and 5 bases from J, the junction kept 9 bases outside the gene matches. CDR3: CASSHRRREYETQYL. The CDR3 nucleotides read TGTGCCAGCAGCCATCGACGGCGGGAGTATGAGACCCAGTACCTC.

J is TRBJ2-3 and V is TRBV29-1; 7 nucleotides align to TRBD1. The CDR3 is made up of 16 amino acids. V trimming: 1 base; J trimming: 3 bases; junction bases outside the gene matches: 10. Germline-derived CDR1 and CDR2 are SQVTM and ANQGSEA. In DNA form, the CDR3 reads TGCAGCGTTGAAGCCCTTCCGGGACAGACAACAGATACGCAGTATTTT. It is translated as CSVEALPGQTTDTQYF.

In the case of this clonotype: This is likely a read error, given that the CDR3 carries no conserved phenylalanine or tryptophan at its end. Because the CDR3's place on the DNA is in doubt, the DNA is left out and the CDR3 is given as listed by TCRdb. The CDR3 reads CASSEQGGY. The V call is TRBV2, the J call TRBJ1-1; TRBD1 was called by the table and not checked on the DNA. Germline V gives CDR1 SNHLY, CDR2 FYNNEI. Including both end residues, the CDR3 is 9 amino acids long.

This clonotype was detected a few times. This rearrangement joins TRBV20-1 to TRBJ2-7; TRBD1 matches 9 bases. Germline V lookup: CDR1 DFQATT, CDR2 SNEGSKA (reference sequence). There are 14 residues in the CDR3. V was pared by 6 bases and J by 3 bases, with 9 bases of the junction left unmatched. In nucleotides, the CDR3 is TGCAGTGCCCATCGGACAGGGGAGGGCTACGAGCAGTACTTC. This gives the protein CSAHRTGEGYEQYF.

Many counts were recorded for this clonotype. The chain is built from TRBV20-1 and TRBJ2-5; no clear D. The CDR3 loop spans 11 amino acids. Germline loops: CDR1 DFQATT, CDR2 SNEGSKA (reference sequence). The DNA for the CDR3 is TGCGGCGGAGAGCACCAAGAGACCCAGTACTTC. It encodes CGGEHQETQYF.

The V gene is TRBV25-1, the J gene TRBJ1-6; maybe TRBD1 (5 bases). The V end was cut by 5 bases, the J end by 13 bases, with 15 bases between. CDR3 length: 13 residues. Germline lookup yields CDR1 MGHDK and CDR2 SYGVNS. Here the CDR3 reads CASSTKGVPPLHF. The DNA of the CDR3 is TGTGCCAGCAGTACCAAAGGGGTCCCCCCCCTCCACTTT.

In its sample, this clonotype was seen a few times. The chain recombines TRBV7-7 with TRBJ2-2, with D possibly matching TRBD2 (5 bases). Trimming left V 5 bases short and J 1 base short, with 8 bases between. This CDR3 contains 14 residues. Looked up from germline, CDR1 is SSHAT and CDR2 is FNYEAQ (reference sequence). The CDR3 is CASSIRGNTGELFF. The CDR3 DNA reads as TGTGCCAGCAGCATTCGGGGGAACACCGGGGAGCTGTTTTTT.

This clonotype was seen repeatedly, ten times or more. CDR3: CASSSLLSYEQYF. The CDR3, as DNA: TGTGCCAGCAGCTCTCTACTCTCCTACGAGCAGTACTTC. V and J are TRBV7-2 and TRBJ2-7; D unresolved. Between the trimmed V and J ends, which lost 4 bases and 0 bases, there was a span of 7 bases. CDR1 and CDR2 from the germline V gene are SGHTA and FQGNSA. CDR3 length equals 13 residues.

The chain employs TRBV19 and TRBJ2-2; a weak D match, TRBD2 (5 bases). CDR1 is LNHDA and CDR2 is SQIVND in the germline V gene (reference sequence). V was pared by 3 bases and J by 1 base, with 9 bases between. The CDR3 loop spans 15 amino acids. CDR3 amino acids: CASSIIRENTGELFF. CDR3 nucleotide sequence: TGTGCCAGTAGTATTATTCGGGAGAACACCGGGGAGCTGTTTTTT.

The V call is TRBV7-8, the J call TRBJ1-4; D call uncertain. Germline loops: CDR1 SGHVS, CDR2 FQNEAQ. V was trimmed by 5 bases and J by 3 bases, leaving 16 bases between them. This CDR3 comprises 16 residues. The CDR3 nucleotides are TGTGCCAGCAGCAGTGGGGTGAGTTCGGCTAATGAAAAACTGTTTTTT. As protein: CASSSGVSSANEKLFF.

For this clonotype: At one of its ends the junction is not consistent with the germline gene, which may arise from a read error. The chain couples TRBV6-2 or TRBV6-3 to TRBJ1-1, with no clear D. Germline values: CDR1 MNHEY, CDR2 SVGEGT. CDR3 length equals 13 residues. CDR3 sequence (DNA): TGTGCCAGCAGTTATCCAGGCCCCCCTGAAGCTTCCTTT. Encoded protein: CASSYPGPPEASF.

The gene calls are TRBV27 and TRBJ2-5; TRBD1 aligns across 9 bases. Germline V lookup: CDR1 MNHEY, CDR2 SMNVEV (reference sequence). There are 15 residues in the CDR3. The J segment lost 9 bases and the V segment lost 5 bases, leaving 13 bases of the junction unmatched. For the CDR3, the DNA is TGTGCCAGCAGTATAAAAGCGGGACAGGGAGCAGCCCAGTACTTC. Protein sequence: CASSIKAGQGAAQYF.

This clonotype has only a few counts. This sequence joins TRBV12-3 or TRBV12-4 and TRBJ2-7; 8 nucleotides agree with TRBD2. This CDR3 has 14 amino acids. V lost 5 bases, J lost 9 bases, and 12 bases stayed unmatched. DNA for the CDR3: TGTGCCAGCAGTCTACGGGAAGGGCTAGCGGGGCAGTACTTC. This translates into CASSLREGLAGQYF.

The genes are TRBV7-2 and TRBJ1-5; D uncertain. V lost 3 bases to trimming and J lost 2 bases, with 5 bases between them. The length of the CDR3 is 13 residues. Per germline, CDR1 SGHTA and CDR2 FQGNSA. DNA for the CDR3: TGTGCCAGCAGCTTTTGGCGCAATCAGCCCCAGCATTTT. It encodes CASSFWRNQPQHF.

As to this clonotype: The limits of the CDR3 on the DNA are not certain, so only TCRdb's listed CDR3 is given. V usage is TRBV15 and J usage is TRBJ2-5; the table's D call, TRBD1, was not checked against the DNA. CDR1 LNHNV and CDR2 YYDKDF come from the germline V gene (reference sequence). The CDR3 has 17 amino acids, counting both end residues. CDR3 loop: CATSPHCASSAPYEQYF.